What follows are 15 T cell receptor beta chains derived from one specimen sequenced in a study of lymphopenia after photon versus proton radiotherapy. The protocol was immunoSEQ multiplex PCR, while the TCRdb copy is restricted to in-frame clones and leaves out a portion. The sample lists some 30,000 clones; 90% were seen once. Specimen: peripheral blood, collected from a patient treated with photon-based radiotherapy. The receptor set was obtained from a woman aged 45 to 65 with pancreatic cancer.

This chain connects TRBV11-2 to TRBJ2-7; tentatively, D is TRBD1 (6 bases). CDR1 and CDR2 from the germline V gene are SGHAT and FQNNGV. The CDR3 length is 14 residues. V was trimmed by 2 bases and J by 2 bases, leaving 10 bases between them. The CDR3 DNA reads TGTGCCAGCAGCTTAAAACAGGGAACCTACGAGCAGTACTTC. It yields the protein CASSLKQGTYEQYF.

The rearrangement links TRBV6-5 to TRBJ2-2; 10 bases match TRBD1. CDR1 is MNHEY, CDR2 SVGAGI, per germline. The trim removed 6 bases at V and 6 bases at J, leaving 7 bases unmatched. The CDR3 is 15 residues long. The CDR3 nucleotides read TGTGCCAGCAGACGCCCGGGACAGGGGTCCGGGGAGCTGTTTTTT. Amino acid sequence: CASRRPGQGSGELFF.

This chain links TRBV5-8 with TRBJ2-5, with 9 bases that match TRBD1. Germline V gives CDR1 SGHTS, CDR2 YDEGEE. The trim removed 0 bases at V and 9 bases at J, leaving 12 bases unmatched. The CDR3 covers 16 residues. CDR3 region: CASSLEGTGRTAAQYF. DNA of the CDR3: TGTGCCAGCAGCTTGGAAGGGACAGGGAGAACGGCGGCCCAGTACTTC.

J is TRBJ1-5 and V is TRBV7-2; no clear D gene. Germline V CDR1 and CDR2: SGHTA, FQGNSA. CDR3 length equals 12 residues. With 2 bases removed from V and 4 bases from J, the gap between germline ends came to 3 bases. In nucleotides, the CDR3 is TGTGCCAGCAGCTTACCTAATCAGCCCCAGCATTTT. Its translation: CASSLPNQPQHF.

V gene TRBV4-1 combines with J gene TRBJ2-1; tentative D call: TRBD2 (6 bases). This CDR3 has 18 residues. Trimming cost V 1 base and J 7 bases, with 23 bases left between them. The germline gives CDR1 MGHRA, CDR2 YSYEKL. This CDR3 reads CASSQVRTTETRGNEQFF. The CDR3 coding sequence is TGCGCCAGCAGCCAAGTGAGAACAACGGAGACCCGGGGGAATGAGCAGTTCTTC.

This chain uses TRBV5-8 with TRBJ2-5; 9 nucleotides agree with TRBD1. Gene TRBJ2-7 matches the end of the DNA better, so the J call may be wrong. The V gene's germline CDR1 is SGHTS and CDR2 YDEGEE. The CDR3 has 15 residues. CDR3 DNA: TGTGCCAGCAGCTTGGCAGGGACAGGGAACTACGAGCAGTACTTC. Translation gives CASSLAGTGNYEQYF.

The genes are TRBV5-4 and TRBJ2-1; TRBD2 agrees at 9 bases. Germline CDR1 and CDR2: SGHNT and YYREEE (reference sequence). V lost 0 bases to trimming and J lost 6 bases; unmatched junction nucleotides: 7. The CDR3 runs 16 residues. CDR3 sequence reads: CASSLVRREGLNEQFF. In nucleotides, the CDR3 is TGTGCCAGCAGCTTGGTCAGGCGGGAGGGCCTCAATGAGCAGTTCTTC.

The chain recombines TRBV19 with TRBJ2-5; D ambiguous. V lost 8 bases, J lost 0 bases, and 10 bases lay in between. Germline CDR1 and CDR2: LNHDA and SQIVND (reference sequence). This CDR3 has 13 residues. The CDR3 reads CASRLTYQETQYF. For the CDR3, the DNA is TGTGCCAGTCGCCTCACGTACCAAGAGACCCAGTACTTC.

The chain has TRBV18 and TRBJ1-1; 7 bases are a match to TRBD1. Germline values: CDR1 KGHSH, CDR2 LQKENI. Germline trimming cut 1 base from V and 3 bases from J; bases unmatched to any gene: 8. The CDR3 is 16 amino acids. CDR3 in amino acids: CASSPLRGQVDTEAFF. The CDR3 bases are TGTGCCAGCTCACCACTTAGGGGGCAGGTGGACACTGAAGCTTTCTTT.

The rearrangement uses TRBV9 and TRBJ2-1; 8 bases agree with TRBD1. V gave up 5 bases and J gave up 4 bases; unmatched junction bases: 8. Germline V gene sequence: CDR1 SGDLS, CDR2 YYNGEE. The CDR3 has 15 amino acids. CDR3: CASSLDRATYNEQFF. In nucleotides, the CDR3 is TGTGCCAGCAGTCTGGACAGGGCGACTTACAATGAGCAGTTCTTC.

This sequence joins TRBV5-1 and TRBJ2-2; TRBD1 aligns across 7 bases. In germline, CDR1 is SGHRS, CDR2 YFSETQ. This CDR3 comprises 15 residues. The V gene end was trimmed by 1 base and the J gene end by 3 bases; junction bases not matched to a gene: 3. The CDR3 coding sequence is TGCGCCAGCAGCTTGACAGGGGTATACACCGGGGAGCTGTTTTTT. This sequence encodes CASSLTGVYTGELFF.

V usage is TRBV4-1 and J usage is TRBJ2-1; D unclear. V was trimmed by 4 bases and J by 3 bases, leaving 13 bases between them. Germline V gene sequence: CDR1 MGHRA, CDR2 YSYEKL. The CDR3 runs 15 residues. The chain's CDR3 is CASSRLDLIYNEQFF. The CDR3 DNA follows: TGCGCCAGCAGCCGATTGGACCTCATCTACAATGAGCAGTTCTTC.

V and J are TRBV29-1 and TRBJ1-5; D call uncertain. This CDR3 spans 14 amino acids. Germline V gene sequence: CDR1 SQVTM, CDR2 ANQGSEA. The V end was cut by 4 bases, the J end by 2 bases, with 12 bases between. DNA for the CDR3: TGCAGCGTTGTGTTTCCGGGAGGCAATCAGCCCCAGCATTTT. Translated: CSVVFPGGNQPQHF.

CDR3 bases: TGTGCCTGGAGTGGACAGCCCCAAGAGACCCAGTACTTC. Translation: CAWSGQPQETQYF. The rearrangement joins TRBV30 to TRBJ2-5; D possibly corresponds to TRBD1 (5 bases). The germline V gene has CDR1 GTSNPN and CDR2 SVGIG (reference sequence). Trimming took 1 base from V and 1 from J, leaving 7 bases between them. This CDR3 has 13 residues.

The V gene is TRBV10-2, the J gene TRBJ2-5, with D unclear. V was cut by 5 bases and J by 7 bases, with 8 bases left in between. This CDR3 is 11 amino acids long. Germline-derived CDR1 and CDR2 are WSHSY and SAAADI. The CDR3 coding sequence is TGCGCCAGCAGTCAACAGCGGACCCAGTACTTC. Translating it yields CASSQQRTQYF.